Listed below are T cell receptor beta chains from one sample, sequenced in a study of blood T cell repertoires in COVID-19. Clones were read by immunoSEQ multiplex PCR, and TCRdb kept only the in-frame ones, dropping some. The table shows roughly 300,000 clones, with about nine tenths occurring only once. The sample consisted of PBMCs or T cells enriched from blood (not recorded which). These TCRs come from a young woman who had recovered from COVID-19. Each CDR3 is given with its conserved first and last residue. A D gene is named only where the DNA matches it firmly. Size values are once, few and many counts, or a class for expanded clones, and some rows have none.

J gene,clone size,D gene,V gene,CDR3 protein,CDR3 DNA
TRBJ1-2,-,-,TRBV15,CATSRSGGGVGVRNGYTF,TGTGCCACCAGCAGATCCGGGGGAGGAGTGGGAGTTAGAAATGGCTACACCTTC
TRBJ2-3,-,TRBD2,TRBV2,CASYPPGGGATDTQYF,TGTGCCAGCTATCCACCCGGGGGGGGAGCGACAGATACGCAGTATTTT
TRBJ1-2,-,-,TRBV24-1,CATSFTGMRYGYTF,TGTGCCACCAGTTTTACCGGGATGCGCTATGGCTACACCTTC
TRBJ1-5,-,-,TRBV6-5,CASGTPAQPQHF,TGTGCCAGCGGGACACCGGCCCAGCCCCAGCATTTT
TRBJ1-1,-,-,TRBV30,CAWSLSGEAFF,TGTGCCTGGAGTCTCTCAGGGGAAGCTTTCTTT
TRBJ2-2,-,TRBD2,TRBV3-1/TRBV3-2,CASSQLGTSGTGELFF,TGTGCCAGCAGCCAACTCGGGACTAGCGGCACCGGGGAGCTGTTTTTT
TRBJ2-2,once,TRBD1,TRBV27,CASSLEFGQGYTGELFF,TGTGCCAGCAGTTTAGAGTTCGGACAGGGATACACCGGGGAGCTGTTTTTT
TRBJ1-1,-,-,TRBV9,CASSANTGFVTEAFF,TGTGCCAGCAGTGCTAATACAGGGTTTGTAACTGAAGCTTTCTTT
TRBJ2-5,-,-,TRBV2,CASSVFDGVSETQYF,TGTGCCAGCAGTGTTTTTGACGGGGTGTCGGAGACCCAGTACTTC
TRBJ2-5,-,-,TRBV10-2,CASGLPQETQYF,TGCGCCAGTGGACTCCCTCAAGAGACCCAGTACTTC
TRBJ2-3,-,TRBD2,TRBV24-1,CATSDPSSGLAGFTDTQYF,TGTGCCACCAGTGATCCTTCATCAGGACTAGCTGGATTCACAGATACGCAGTATTTT
TRBJ2-7,few,-,TRBV10-2,CASSQPGHHYEQYF,TGCGCCAGCAGTCAACCGGGACACCACTACGAGCAGTACTTC
TRBJ2-3,-,TRBD2,TRBV14,CASSQGGERTQYF,TGTGCCAGCAGCCAGGGAGGGGAAAGGACGCAGTATTTT